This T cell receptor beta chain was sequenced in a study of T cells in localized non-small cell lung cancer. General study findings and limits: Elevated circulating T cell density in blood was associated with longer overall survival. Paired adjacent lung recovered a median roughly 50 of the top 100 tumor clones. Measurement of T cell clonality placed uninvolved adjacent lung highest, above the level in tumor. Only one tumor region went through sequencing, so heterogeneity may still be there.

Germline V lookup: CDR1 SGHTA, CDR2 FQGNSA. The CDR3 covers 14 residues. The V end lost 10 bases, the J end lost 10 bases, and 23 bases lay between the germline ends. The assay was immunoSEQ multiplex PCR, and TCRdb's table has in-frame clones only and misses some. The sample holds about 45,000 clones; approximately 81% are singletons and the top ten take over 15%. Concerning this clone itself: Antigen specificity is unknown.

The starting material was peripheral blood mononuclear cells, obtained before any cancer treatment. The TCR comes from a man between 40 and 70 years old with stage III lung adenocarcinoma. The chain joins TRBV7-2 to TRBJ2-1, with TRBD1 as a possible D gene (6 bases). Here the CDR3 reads CANTLNLPGDEQFF. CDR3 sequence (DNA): TGTGCCAACACGCTTAACCTCCCAGGGGACGAGCAGTTCTTC. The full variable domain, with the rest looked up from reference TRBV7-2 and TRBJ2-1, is GAGVSQSPSNKVTEKGKDVELRCDPISGHTALYWYRQSLGQGLEFLIYFQGNSAPDKSGLPSDRFSAERTGGSVSTLTIQRTQQEDSAVYLCANTLNLPGDEQFFGPGTRLTVL.